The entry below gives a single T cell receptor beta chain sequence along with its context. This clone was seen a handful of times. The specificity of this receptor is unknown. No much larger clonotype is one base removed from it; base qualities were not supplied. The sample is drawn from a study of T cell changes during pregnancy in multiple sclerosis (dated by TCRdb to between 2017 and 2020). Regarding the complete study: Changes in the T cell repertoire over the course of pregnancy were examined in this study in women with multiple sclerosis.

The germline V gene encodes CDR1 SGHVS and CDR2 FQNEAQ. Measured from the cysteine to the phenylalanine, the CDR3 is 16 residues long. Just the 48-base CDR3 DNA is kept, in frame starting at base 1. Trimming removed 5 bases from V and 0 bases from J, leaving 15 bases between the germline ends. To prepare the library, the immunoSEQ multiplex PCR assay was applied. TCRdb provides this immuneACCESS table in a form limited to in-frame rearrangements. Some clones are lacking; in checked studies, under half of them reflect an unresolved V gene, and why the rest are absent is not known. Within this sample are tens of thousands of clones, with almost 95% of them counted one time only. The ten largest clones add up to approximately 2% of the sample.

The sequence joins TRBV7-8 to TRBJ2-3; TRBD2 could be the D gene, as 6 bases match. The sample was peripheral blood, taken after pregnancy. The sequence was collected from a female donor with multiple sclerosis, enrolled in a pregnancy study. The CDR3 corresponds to CASSPFSGTSTDTQYF. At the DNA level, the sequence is TGTGCCAGCAGCCCCTTTAGCGGTACTAGCACAGATACGCAGTATTTT.